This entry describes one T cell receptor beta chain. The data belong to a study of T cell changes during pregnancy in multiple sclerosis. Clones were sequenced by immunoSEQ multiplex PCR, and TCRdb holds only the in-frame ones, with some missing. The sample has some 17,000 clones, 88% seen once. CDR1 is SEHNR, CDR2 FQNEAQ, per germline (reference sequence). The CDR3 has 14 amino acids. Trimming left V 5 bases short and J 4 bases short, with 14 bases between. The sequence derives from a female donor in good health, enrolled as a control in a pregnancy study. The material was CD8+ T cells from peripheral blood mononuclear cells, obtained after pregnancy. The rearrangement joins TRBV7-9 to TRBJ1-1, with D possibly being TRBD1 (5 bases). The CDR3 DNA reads TGTGCCAGCAGCCCAGTGGGGGGTAGCACTGAAGCTTTCTTT. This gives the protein CASSPVGGSTEAFF.